The T cell receptor (beta chain) described here comes from a study of T cells after yellow fever vaccination. Turning to the study itself: SMART-Seq v4 Ultra Low Input served to prepare low-cell-number fractions.

Researchers made TCR cDNA using 5'RACE template switching, and this step added a universal primer site and UMIs. TCRdb analysed the 5' RACE reads with MiXCR anew, one entry per CDR3 protein. The table has 450,000 to 650,000 distinct CDR3 sequences, 13% seen once. Regarding the study as a whole: Post-booster reappearance was seen for most primary-vaccination clones (just over 95% CD4, 88% CD8).

Remarks on this clonotype: Its antigen is undetermined.

The CDR3 is made up of 14 amino acids. The V and J ends lost 4 bases and 2 bases respectively, with 12 bases between them. Per germline, CDR1 SGHTA and CDR2 FQGNSA. This TCR was recovered from a man aged 30-40 years who received the YFV17D yellow fever vaccine. Sequences were derived from PBMCs, sampled on the day of the yellow fever booster vaccination. V is TRBV7-2 and J is TRBJ2-7; D remains unclear. The CDR3 region has the DNA TGTGCCAGCAGCTCTCACTACGGTACCTACGAGCAGTACTTC. Translation gives CASSSHYGTYEQYF.